The next 2 T cell receptor beta chains were all read from a single sample in a study of siplizumab effects on memory and regulatory T cells. Clones were read by immunoSEQ multiplex PCR, and TCRdb kept only the in-frame ones, dropping some. The sample has roughly 100,000 clones, 80% to 95% seen once. Material for sequencing was CD4+ T cells sorted from blood. The receptors come from a human donor in good health.

The V gene is TRBV19, the J gene TRBJ1-4, with D possibly being TRBD1 (6 bases). The V end was cut by 8 bases, the J end by 8 bases, with 15 bases between. This CDR3 contains 13 residues. Germline V gene lookup returns CDR1 LNHDA and CDR2 SQIVND (reference sequence). CDR3 sequence (DNA): TGTGCCAGTGGGACAAGAACAAGGGAAAAACTGTTTTTT. Protein sequence: CASGTRTREKLFF.

This clone was observed a handful of times. The chain links TRBV6-1 to TRBJ1-2; D ambiguous. This CDR3 is built from 14 residues. Trimming shortened V by 4 bases and J by 4 bases, and 13 bases separated the two germline ends. The germline CDR1 and CDR2 sequences are MNHNS and SASEGT. CDR3 region: CASSAGKGGYGYTF. The CDR3 nucleotides read TGTGCCAGCAGTGCGGGGAAAGGTGGCTATGGCTACACCTTC.